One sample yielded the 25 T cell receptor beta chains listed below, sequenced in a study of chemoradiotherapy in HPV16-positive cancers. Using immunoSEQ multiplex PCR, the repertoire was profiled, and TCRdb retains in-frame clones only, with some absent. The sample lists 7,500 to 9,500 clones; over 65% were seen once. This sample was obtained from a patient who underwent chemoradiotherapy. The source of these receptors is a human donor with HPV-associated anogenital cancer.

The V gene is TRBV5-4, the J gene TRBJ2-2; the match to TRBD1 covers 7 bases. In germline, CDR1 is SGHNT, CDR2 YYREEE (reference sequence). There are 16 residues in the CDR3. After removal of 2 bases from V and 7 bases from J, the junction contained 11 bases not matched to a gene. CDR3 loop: CASSFGQATRSGELFF. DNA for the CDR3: TGTGCCAGCAGCTTTGGACAGGCCACGAGGAGCGGGGAGCTGTTTTTT. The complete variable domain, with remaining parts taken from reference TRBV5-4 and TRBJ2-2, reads ETGVTQSPTHLIKTRGQQVTLRCSSQSGHNTVSWYQQALGQGPQFIFQYYREEENGRGNFPPRFSGLQFPNYSSELNVNALELDDSALYLCASSFGQATRSGELFFGEGSRLTVL.

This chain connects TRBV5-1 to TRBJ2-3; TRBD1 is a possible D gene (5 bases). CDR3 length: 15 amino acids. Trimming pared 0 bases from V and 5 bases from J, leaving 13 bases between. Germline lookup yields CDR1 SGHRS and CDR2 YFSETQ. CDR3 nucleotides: TGCGCCAGCAGCTTGGAGGGGTTTAGTATAGATACGCAGTATTTT. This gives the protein CASSLEGFSIDTQYF.

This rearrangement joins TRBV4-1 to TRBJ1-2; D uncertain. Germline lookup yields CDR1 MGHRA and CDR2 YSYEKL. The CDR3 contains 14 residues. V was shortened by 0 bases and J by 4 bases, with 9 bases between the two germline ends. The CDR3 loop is CASSQDGSSYGYTF. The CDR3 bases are TGCGCCAGCAGCCAAGATGGGTCTTCCTATGGCTACACCTTC.

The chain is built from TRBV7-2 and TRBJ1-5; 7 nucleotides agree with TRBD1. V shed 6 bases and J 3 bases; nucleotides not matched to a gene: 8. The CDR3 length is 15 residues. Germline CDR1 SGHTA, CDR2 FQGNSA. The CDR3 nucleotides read TGTGCCAGCAGTCCAGGGGGTATCAACAATCAGCCCCAGCATTTT. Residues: CASSPGGINNQPQHF.

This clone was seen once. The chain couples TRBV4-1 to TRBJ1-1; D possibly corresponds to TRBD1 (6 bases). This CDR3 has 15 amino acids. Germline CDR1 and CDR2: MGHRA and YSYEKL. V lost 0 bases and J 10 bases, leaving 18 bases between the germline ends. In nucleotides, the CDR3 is TGCGCCAGCAGCCAAGAACAGGGCGTAACCGCTGGAGCTTTCTTT. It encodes CASSQEQGVTAGAFF.

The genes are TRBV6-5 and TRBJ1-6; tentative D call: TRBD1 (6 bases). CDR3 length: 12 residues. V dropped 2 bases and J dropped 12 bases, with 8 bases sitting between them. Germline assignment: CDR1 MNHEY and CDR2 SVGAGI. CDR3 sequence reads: CASSYEGGPLHF. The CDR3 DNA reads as TGTGCCAGCAGTTACGAAGGGGGACCCCTCCACTTT.

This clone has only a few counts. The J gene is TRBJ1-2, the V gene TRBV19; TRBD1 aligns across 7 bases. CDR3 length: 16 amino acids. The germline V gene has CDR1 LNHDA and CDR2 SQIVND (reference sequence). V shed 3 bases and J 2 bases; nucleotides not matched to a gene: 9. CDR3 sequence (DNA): TGTGCCAGTAGTATCGACAGGGCCCATGGAAACTATGGCTACACCTTC. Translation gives CASSIDRAHGNYGYTF. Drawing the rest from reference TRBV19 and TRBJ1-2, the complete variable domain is DGGITQSPKYLFRKEGQNVTLSCEQNLNHDAMYWYRQDPGQGLRLIYYSQIVNDFQKGDIAEGYSVSREKKESFPLTVTSAQKNPTAFYLCASSIDRAHGNYGYTFGSGTRLTVV.

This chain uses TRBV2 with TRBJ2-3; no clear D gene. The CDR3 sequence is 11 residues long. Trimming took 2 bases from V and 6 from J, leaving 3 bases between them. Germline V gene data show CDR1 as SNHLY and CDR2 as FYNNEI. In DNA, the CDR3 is TGTGCCAGCAGTGAATTTGATACGCAGTATTTT. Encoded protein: CASSEFDTQYF.

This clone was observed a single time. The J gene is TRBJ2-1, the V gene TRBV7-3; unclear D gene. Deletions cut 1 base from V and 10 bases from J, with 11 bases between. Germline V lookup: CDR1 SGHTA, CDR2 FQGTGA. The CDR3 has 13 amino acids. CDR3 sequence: CASSLKASGEQFF. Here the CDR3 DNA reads TGTGCCAGCAGCTTAAAGGCCTCTGGCGAGCAGTTCTTC.

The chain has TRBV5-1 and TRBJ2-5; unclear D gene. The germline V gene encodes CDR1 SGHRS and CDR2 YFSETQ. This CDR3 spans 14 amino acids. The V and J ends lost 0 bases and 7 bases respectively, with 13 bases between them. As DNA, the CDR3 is TGCGCCAGCAGCTTGGAGCAGGATTGGGGGACCCAGTACTTC. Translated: CASSLEQDWGTQYF.

CDR3 DNA: TGTGCCAGCAGCGTAGTAGCGGGGGGCCAAGAGACCCAGTACTTC. Its translation: CASSVVAGGQETQYF. The chain recombines TRBV9 with TRBJ2-5; 10 bases match TRBD2. J was trimmed by 1 base and V by 0 bases; bases with no gene match: 0. CDR3 length equals 15 residues. Germline V gene lookup returns CDR1 SGDLS and CDR2 YYNGEE.

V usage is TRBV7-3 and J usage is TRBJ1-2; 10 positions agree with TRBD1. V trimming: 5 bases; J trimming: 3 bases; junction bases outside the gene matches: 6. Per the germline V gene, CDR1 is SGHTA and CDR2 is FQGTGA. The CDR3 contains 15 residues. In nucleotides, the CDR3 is TGTGCCAGCAGCACCACCGGGACAGGGGACTATGGCTACACCTTC. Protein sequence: CASSTTGTGDYGYTF.

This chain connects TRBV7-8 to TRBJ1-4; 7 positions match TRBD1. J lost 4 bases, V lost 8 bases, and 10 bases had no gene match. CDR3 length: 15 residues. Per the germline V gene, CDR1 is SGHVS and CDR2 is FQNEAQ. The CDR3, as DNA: TGTGCCAGCGGCCCCCGGGACAGCCTTAATGAAAAACTGTTTTTT. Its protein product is CASGPRDSLNEKLFF.

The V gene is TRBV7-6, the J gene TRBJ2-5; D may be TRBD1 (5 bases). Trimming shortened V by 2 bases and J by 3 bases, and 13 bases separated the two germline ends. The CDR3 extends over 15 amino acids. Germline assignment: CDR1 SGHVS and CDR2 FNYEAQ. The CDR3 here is CASSLMQGREETQYF. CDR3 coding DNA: TGTGCCAGCAGCTTAATGCAGGGCCGGGAAGAGACCCAGTACTTC.

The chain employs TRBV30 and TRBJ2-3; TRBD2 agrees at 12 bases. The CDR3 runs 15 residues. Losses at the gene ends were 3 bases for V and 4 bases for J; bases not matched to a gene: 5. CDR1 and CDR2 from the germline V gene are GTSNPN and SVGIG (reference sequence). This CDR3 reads CAWSLAGGRSDTQYF. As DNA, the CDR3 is TGTGCCTGGAGCCTAGCGGGGGGGCGTTCAGATACGCAGTATTTT.

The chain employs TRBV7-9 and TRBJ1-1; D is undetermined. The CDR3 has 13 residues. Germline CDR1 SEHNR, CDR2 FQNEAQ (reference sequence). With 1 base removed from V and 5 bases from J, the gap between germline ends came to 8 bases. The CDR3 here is CASSLVGSTEAFF. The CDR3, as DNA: TGTGCCAGCAGCTTAGTGGGGTCGACTGAAGCTTTCTTT.

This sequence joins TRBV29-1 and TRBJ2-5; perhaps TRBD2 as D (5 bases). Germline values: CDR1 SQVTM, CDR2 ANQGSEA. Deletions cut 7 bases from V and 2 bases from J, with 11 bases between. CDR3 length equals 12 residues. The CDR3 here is CSAGPGQETQYF. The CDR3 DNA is TGCAGCGCCGGACCGGGGCAAGAGACCCAGTACTTC.

The CDR3 sequence is CASSQDAGGPREQFF. The CDR3 DNA is TGCGCCAGCAGCCAAGATGCGGGGGGGCCGCGTGAGCAGTTCTTC. V usage is TRBV4-3 and J usage is TRBJ2-1, with 9 bases matching TRBD2. The germline CDR1 and CDR2 sequences are LGHNA and YSLEER. The V and J ends lost 0 bases and 9 bases, in that order; junction bases with no gene match: 6. This CDR3 comprises 15 residues.

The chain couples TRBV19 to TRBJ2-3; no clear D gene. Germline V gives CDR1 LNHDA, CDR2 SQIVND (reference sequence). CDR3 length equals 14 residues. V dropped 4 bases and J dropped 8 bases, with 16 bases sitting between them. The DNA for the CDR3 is TGTGCCAGTAGTACCACAACCGGGCAAAGTACGCAGTATTTT. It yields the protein CASSTTTGQSTQYF.

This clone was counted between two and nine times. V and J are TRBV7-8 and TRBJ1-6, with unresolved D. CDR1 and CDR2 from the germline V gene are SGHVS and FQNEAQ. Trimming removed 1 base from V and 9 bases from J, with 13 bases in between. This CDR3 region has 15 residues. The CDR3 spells CASSLEAGWSSPLHF. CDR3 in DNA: TGTGCCAGCAGCTTAGAAGCGGGGTGGAGTTCACCCCTCCACTTT. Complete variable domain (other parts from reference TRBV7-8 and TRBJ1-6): GAGVSQSPRYKVAKRGQDVALRCDPISGHVSLFWYQQALGQGPEFLTYFQNEAQLDKSGLPSDRFFAERPEGSVSTLKIQRTQQEDSAVYLCASSLEAGWSSPLHFGNGTRLTVT.

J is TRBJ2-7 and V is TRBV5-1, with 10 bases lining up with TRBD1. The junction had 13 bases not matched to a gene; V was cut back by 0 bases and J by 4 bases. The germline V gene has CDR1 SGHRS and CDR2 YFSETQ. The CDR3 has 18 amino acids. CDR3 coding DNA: TGCGCCAGCAGCTTGGTTTTTGCCCCCGGGACAGGGGCTTACGAGCAGTACTTC. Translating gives CASSLVFAPGTGAYEQYF.

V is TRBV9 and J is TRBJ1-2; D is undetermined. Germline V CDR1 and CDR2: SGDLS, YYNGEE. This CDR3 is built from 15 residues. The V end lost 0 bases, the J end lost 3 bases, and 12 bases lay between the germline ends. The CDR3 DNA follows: TGTGCCAGCAGCGTAGGTGGTGGAAGGGACTATGGCTACACCTTC. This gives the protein CASSVGGGRDYGYTF.

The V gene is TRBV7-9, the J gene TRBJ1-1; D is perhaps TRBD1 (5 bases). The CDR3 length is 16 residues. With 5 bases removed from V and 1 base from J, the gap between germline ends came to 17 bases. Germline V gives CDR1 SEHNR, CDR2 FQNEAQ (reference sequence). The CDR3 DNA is TGTGCCAGCAGCCCTGGGGGGGATCTATGGAACACTGAAGCTTTCTTT. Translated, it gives CASSPGGDLWNTEAFF.

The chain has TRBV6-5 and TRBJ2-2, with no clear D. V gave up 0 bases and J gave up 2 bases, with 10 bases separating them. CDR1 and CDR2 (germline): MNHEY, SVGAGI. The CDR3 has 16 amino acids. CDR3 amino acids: CASSYSKWINTGELFF. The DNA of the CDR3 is TGTGCCAGCAGTTACTCGAAGTGGATAAACACCGGGGAGCTGTTTTTT.

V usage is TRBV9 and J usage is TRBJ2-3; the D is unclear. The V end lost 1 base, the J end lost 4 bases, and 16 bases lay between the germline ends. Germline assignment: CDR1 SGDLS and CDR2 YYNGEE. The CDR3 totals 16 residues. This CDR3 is CASSVYSRVIADTQYF. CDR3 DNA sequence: TGTGCCAGCAGCGTATATTCAAGGGTAATAGCAGATACGCAGTATTTT.